The next 22 T cell receptor beta chains were all read from a single sample in a study of cytomegalovirus exposure and HLA in healthy donors. Assay used: immunoSEQ multiplex PCR; TCRdb lists only in-frame clones, some missing. The sample lists approximately 97,000 clones, around 93% occurring once. The sequenced sample consisted of PBMCs. The receptors derive from a woman aged 30 to 39 in good health and CMV-seropositive.

This clone was seen once. This chain connects TRBV7-9 to TRBJ2-3, with TRBD2 as a possible D gene (6 bases). Germline V gene data show CDR1 as SEHNR and CDR2 as FQNEAQ (reference sequence). Trimming removed 1 base from V and 4 bases from J, with 6 bases in between. This CDR3 is 13 amino acids long. CDR3 region: CASSLGRADTQYF. For the CDR3, the DNA is TGTGCCAGCAGCTTAGGGAGGGCAGATACGCAGTATTTT.

The chain has TRBV30 and TRBJ2-7, with 10 bases aligning to TRBD2. Germline V gives CDR1 GTSNPN, CDR2 SVGIG (reference sequence). There are 15 residues in the CDR3. With 2 bases clipped from V and 4 bases from J, the junction kept 8 bases outside the gene matches. CDR3 residues: CAWSRAASGSYEQYF. CDR3 coding DNA: TGTGCCTGGAGTAGGGCGGCTAGCGGGAGTTACGAGCAGTACTTC.

This sequence joins TRBV11-2 and TRBJ2-4; TRBD1 aligns across 7 bases. Germline lookup yields CDR1 SGHAT and CDR2 FQNNGV. V shed 1 base, J shed 4 bases, and the junction held 10 bases outside the gene matches. CDR3 length equals 17 residues. The CDR3 is CASSLAFFGTEKNIQYF. The DNA for the CDR3 is TGTGCCAGCAGCTTAGCTTTCTTCGGGACAGAAAAAAACATTCAGTACTTC. The full variable domain, completed using reference TRBV11-2 and TRBJ2-4, is EAGVAQSPRYKIIEKRQSVAFWCNPISGHATLYWYQQILGQGPKLLIQFQNNGVVDDSQLPKDRFSAERLKGVDSTLKIQPAKLEDSAVYLCASSLAFFGTEKNIQYFGAGTRLSVL.

This rearrangement joins TRBV30 to TRBJ2-2; perhaps TRBD2 as D (5 bases). Trimming stripped 3 bases from V and 6 bases from J, with 11 bases between. This CDR3 contains 13 residues. Germline assignment: CDR1 GTSNPN and CDR2 SVGIG (reference sequence). The CDR3 sequence is CAWSPTSSGELFF. CDR3 nucleotides: TGTGCCTGGAGCCCCACTAGTTCCGGGGAGCTGTTTTTT.

This chain links TRBV5-4 with TRBJ1-2; the match to TRBD1 covers 8 bases. CDR3 length: 15 amino acids. Losses at the gene ends were 4 bases for V and 3 bases for J; bases not matched to a gene: 8. Germline loops: CDR1 SGHNT, CDR2 YYREEE (reference sequence). As DNA, the CDR3 is TGTGCCAGCAGCGGACCGGACAGGGACGACTATGGCTACACCTTC. Translation gives CASSGPDRDDYGYTF. The whole variable domain, remainder taken from reference TRBV5-4 and TRBJ1-2, is ETGVTQSPTHLIKTRGQQVTLRCSSQSGHNTVSWYQQALGQGPQFIFQYYREEENGRGNFPPRFSGLQFPNYSSELNVNALELDDSALYLCASSGPDRDDYGYTFGSGTRLTVV.

V usage is TRBV28 and J usage is TRBJ1-1, with TRBD1 matching 8 bases. Germline V gene lookup returns CDR1 MDHEN and CDR2 SYDVKM. This CDR3 is built from 14 residues. The V and J ends lost 5 bases and 3 bases, in that order; junction bases with no gene match: 5. The CDR3 region is CASSPRDRYTEAFF. The CDR3 coding sequence is TGTGCCAGCAGTCCAAGGGACAGGTACACTGAAGCTTTCTTT.

The chain carries TRBV7-9 and TRBJ1-5, with a weak D call TRBD1 (6 bases). V gave up 6 bases and J gave up 3 bases, with 15 bases separating them. The CDR3 is made up of 15 amino acids. Germline-derived CDR1 and CDR2 are SEHNR and FQNEAQ (reference sequence). The CDR3 coding sequence is TGTGCCAGCAGTCTTCAAGGGGGATACAATCAGCCCCAGCATTTT. Protein sequence: CASSLQGGYNQPQHF.

This chain connects TRBV5-6 to TRBJ1-1; TRBD1 is a possible D gene (6 bases). This CDR3 is built from 15 residues. V dropped 6 bases and J dropped 4 bases, with 19 bases sitting between them. CDR1 is SGHDT, CDR2 YYEEEE, per germline. The CDR3 spells CASTGPDTGRTEAFF. CDR3 DNA: TGTGCCAGCACAGGGCCCGATACAGGGCGCACTGAAGCTTTCTTT.

The rearrangement joins TRBV7-9 to TRBJ2-7; possibly TRBD1 for D (5 bases). CDR3 length equals 17 residues. Germline loops: CDR1 SEHNR, CDR2 FQNEAQ (reference sequence). Trimming took off 1 base at V and 5 bases at J, with 21 bases between the two ends. CDR3 loop: CASSLVVRTGSTHEQYF. CDR3 nucleotide sequence: TGTGCCAGCAGCTTAGTTGTAAGAACAGGCAGTACCCACGAGCAGTACTTC.

The V call is TRBV10-3, the J call TRBJ2-7; 11 bases are shared with TRBD2. CDR1 and CDR2 (germline): ENHRY, SYGVKD. Losses at the gene ends were 0 bases for V and 1 base for J; bases not matched to a gene: 11. This CDR3 spans 19 amino acids. In nucleotides, the CDR3 is TGTGCCATCAGTGAGTCGACGGCTAGCGGGAGGCCCTTATCCTACGAGCAGTACTTC. Translation: CAISESTASGRPLSYEQYF.

The J gene is TRBJ2-7, the V gene TRBV5-1, with TRBD1 matching over 9 bases. Germline V gives CDR1 SGHRS, CDR2 YFSETQ. J gave up 5 bases and V 3 bases, and 15 bases lay outside the gene matches. The CDR3 is 17 residues long. CDR3 bases: TGCGCCAGCAGCTCAAGTGCCTCGGGACAGGGTATGGACGAGCAGTACTTC. Its translation: CASSSSASGQGMDEQYF.

V gene TRBV19 combines with J gene TRBJ2-2, with 7 bases fitting TRBD2. The trim removed 4 bases at V and 6 bases at J, leaving 5 bases unmatched. From germline, CDR1 is LNHDA and CDR2 SQIVND (reference sequence). The CDR3 loop spans 14 amino acids. The CDR3 sequence: CASSRVTSPGELFF. As DNA, the CDR3 is TGTGCCAGTAGTAGAGTGACTAGCCCCGGGGAGCTGTTTTTT. The full variable domain, completed using reference TRBV19 and TRBJ2-2, is DGGITQSPKYLFRKEGQNVTLSCEQNLNHDAMYWYRQDPGQGLRLIYYSQIVNDFQKGDIAEGYSVSREKKESFPLTVTSAQKNPTAFYLCASSRVTSPGELFFGEGSRLTVL.

J is TRBJ2-7 and V is TRBV5-6; possible D gene TRBD1, 6 bases. Germline V gives CDR1 SGHDT, CDR2 YYEEEE. Between the trimmed V and J ends, which lost 5 bases and 5 bases, there was a span of 14 bases. The CDR3 has 13 residues. The CDR3: CASSTGFLNEQYF. The CDR3 DNA is TGTGCCAGCAGTACAGGGTTTCTCAACGAGCAGTACTTC.

The chain uses TRBV6-1 and TRBJ2-1; 7 bases fit TRBD2. CDR3 length: 16 residues. CDR1 and CDR2 from the germline V gene are MNHNS and SASEGT. V was clipped by 3 bases and J by 7 bases; unmatched bases: 12. The CDR3 bases are TGTGCCAGCAGTGATAAAGGACTAGGATTTGCAAATGAGCAGTTCTTC. Amino acid sequence: CASSDKGLGFANEQFF.

V gene TRBV2 combines with J gene TRBJ2-4; 7 bases line up with TRBD1. The CDR3 is 16 amino acids. V shed 5 bases and J 0 bases; nucleotides not matched to a gene: 7. Germline V lookup: CDR1 SNHLY, CDR2 FYNNEI. This CDR3 is CASSLGQPIAKNIQYF. DNA of the CDR3: TGTGCCAGCAGTCTGGGACAGCCGATAGCCAAAAACATTCAGTACTTC. Using reference TRBV2 and TRBJ2-4 for the parts outside the CDR3, the full variable domain is EPEVTQTPSHQVTQMGQEVILRCVPISNHLYFYWYRQILGQKVEFLVSFYNNEISEKSEIFDDQFSVERPDGSNFTLKIRSTKLEDSAMYFCASSLGQPIAKNIQYFGAGTRLSVL.

The chain has TRBV6-6 and TRBJ2-5, with TRBD2 matching over 7 bases. Trimming at V came to 6 bases and at J to 5 bases, leaving 12 bases not matched to a gene. This CDR3 spans 15 amino acids. Germline V lookup: CDR1 MNHNY, CDR2 SVGAGI (reference sequence). CDR3 sequence: CASSTRTSSGETQYF. CDR3 DNA sequence: TGTGCCAGCAGCACCCGGACTAGTTCTGGTGAGACCCAGTACTTC.

The chain uses TRBV19 and TRBJ2-7, with 8 positions matching TRBD1. With V trimmed by 3 bases and J by 6 bases, 13 bases remained unmatched. The CDR3 covers 16 residues. The germline V gene encodes CDR1 LNHDA and CDR2 SQIVND (reference sequence). The CDR3 protein is CASSIPRRTGLVEQYF. CDR3 DNA: TGTGCCAGTAGTATTCCAAGAAGGACAGGGCTGGTCGAGCAGTACTTC.

The chain combines TRBV9 with TRBJ1-1, with 11 bases identical to TRBD1. The germline gives CDR1 SGDLS, CDR2 YYNGEE. The J segment lost 8 bases and the V segment lost 0 bases, leaving 6 bases of the junction unmatched. The CDR3 is made up of 15 amino acids. CDR3 nucleotide sequence: TGTGCCAGCAGCGTAGGGGGACAGGGGGAGCGGGAAGCTTTCTTT. Its protein product is CASSVGGQGEREAFF.

The J gene is TRBJ2-7, the V gene TRBV9, with D possibly being TRBD1 (5 bases). V gave up 2 bases and J gave up 0 bases, with 12 bases separating them. Germline CDR1 and CDR2: SGDLS and YYNGEE. CDR3 length: 15 residues. CDR3 region: CASSVTGVSSYEQYF. Here the CDR3 DNA reads TGTGCCAGCAGCGTTACAGGAGTCAGCTCCTACGAGCAGTACTTC.

The chain uses TRBV19 and TRBJ2-1; TRBD2 matches 14 bases. The CDR3 sequence is 18 residues long. V dropped 1 base and J dropped 6; count of bases not matched to a gene: 8. Germline values: CDR1 LNHDA, CDR2 SQIVND (reference sequence). The CDR3 loop is CASSIGLAGGPYLNEQFF. CDR3 bases: TGTGCCAGTAGTATAGGACTAGCGGGAGGGCCATACCTCAATGAGCAGTTCTTC.

The gene calls are TRBV9 and TRBJ1-1; D ambiguous. Germline CDR1 reads SGDLS; CDR2 reads YYNGEE. Trimming removed 2 bases from V and 1 base from J, with 9 bases in between. The CDR3 contains 14 residues. The CDR3 DNA reads TGTGCCAGCAGCGTTCACATCGAGAACACTGAAGCTTTCTTT. Protein sequence: CASSVHIENTEAFF.

J is TRBJ2-3 and V is TRBV10-1; possible D gene TRBD1, 6 bases. The CDR3 sequence is 14 residues long. Trimming cost V 2 bases and J 5 bases, with 11 bases left between them. The germline V gene has CDR1 WNHNN and CDR2 SYGVQD (reference sequence). DNA for the CDR3: TGCGCCAGCAGTGAGGGGAGACAGGTAGATACGCAGTATTTT. This translates into CASSEGRQVDTQYF.